The rows below give T cell receptor beta chains drawn from one sample of a study of OX40 agonist ivuxolimab in advanced cancers. Sequenced by immunoSEQ multiplex PCR; TCRdb stores in-frame clones only, minus some. The sample lists 68,000 or so clones, 65% to 85% seen once, with approximately 11% in the top ten. Sequencing used CD4+ or CD8+ T cells sorted from blood, obtained in a trial of the OX40 agonist ivuxolimab. These TCRs come from an adult with an advanced solid tumor such as melanoma, head and neck, liver or kidney cancer. The CDR3 runs from the conserved cysteine through the conserved F or W. A D gene is named only where the DNA matches it firmly. Clone size is stated in some rows and not others, as once, few, many or a class when expanded.

j_call: TRBJ2-7; d_call: -; v_call: TRBV6-5; clone_size: once; cdr3_nt: TGTGCCAGCAGTTACTCGATCGTATCCTACGAGCAGTACTTC; cdr3_aa: CASSYSIVSYEQYF
j_call: TRBJ1-2; d_call: -; v_call: TRBV5-4; clone_size: -; cdr3_nt: TGTGCCAGCAGCTTGAAATCCGGGGGGGTCGATGGCTACACCTTC; cdr3_aa: CASSLKSGGVDGYTF
j_call: TRBJ2-5; d_call: -; v_call: TRBV6-6; clone_size: -; cdr3_nt: TGTGCCAGCAGGGACACTCCGCCTGCAGGGACCCAGTACTTC; cdr3_aa: CASRDTPPAGTQYF
j_call: TRBJ1-2; d_call: -; v_call: TRBV18; clone_size: -; cdr3_nt: TGTGCCAGCTCAGGCTTAAAGGGCAACTATGGCTACACCTTC; cdr3_aa: CASSGLKGNYGYTF
j_call: TRBJ2-1; d_call: -; v_call: TRBV12-5; clone_size: once; cdr3_nt: TGTGCTAGTGGTTCAACAGGGACGAAAATAAATGAGCAGTTCTTC; cdr3_aa: CASGSTGTKINEQFF
j_call: TRBJ1-1; d_call: -; v_call: TRBV29-1; clone_size: -; cdr3_nt: TGCAGCGCCCAAGGGACGGCCGATGAAGCTTTCTTT; cdr3_aa: CSAQGTADEAFF
j_call: TRBJ2-3; d_call: TRBD1; v_call: TRBV2; clone_size: few; cdr3_nt: TGTGCCAGCAGACGGACAGGTTTGAGTAGCACAGATACGCAGTATTTT; cdr3_aa: CASRRTGLSSTDTQYF
j_call: TRBJ1-5; d_call: TRBD1; v_call: TRBV7-9; clone_size: -; cdr3_nt: TGTGCCAGCAGCCTATGGACAGGCGAGAATCAGCCCCAGCATTTT; cdr3_aa: CASSLWTGENQPQHF
j_call: TRBJ1-2; d_call: TRBD1; v_call: TRBV28; clone_size: -; cdr3_nt: TGTGCCAGCAGCTCGGACAGGGATGGCTACACCTTC; cdr3_aa: CASSSDRDGYTF
j_call: TRBJ2-1; d_call: TRBD2; v_call: TRBV5-1; clone_size: few; cdr3_nt: TGCGCCAGCAGCCAGGGGACTAGCTCCTACAATGAGCAGTTCTTC; cdr3_aa: CASSQGTSSYNEQFF
j_call: TRBJ2-1; d_call: TRBD2; v_call: TRBV5-1; clone_size: -; cdr3_nt: TGCGCCAGCAGCGCGGCGGGACTAGCGGGGGGAGCCAATGAGCAGTTCTTC; cdr3_aa: CASSAAGLAGGANEQFF
j_call: TRBJ2-2; d_call: TRBD1; v_call: TRBV5-4; clone_size: few; cdr3_nt: TGTGCCAGCAGCTTCGGGACAGGATCCACCGGGGAGCTGTTTTTT; cdr3_aa: CASSFGTGSTGELFF
j_call: TRBJ1-1; d_call: -; v_call: TRBV11-2; clone_size: medium-sized; cdr3_nt: TGTGCCAGCAGCTTTTCAGAGAACACTGAAGCTTTCTTT; cdr3_aa: CASSFSENTEAFF
j_call: TRBJ1-5; d_call: -; v_call: TRBV18; clone_size: -; cdr3_nt: TGTGCCAGCCGAGAAGACAGGAATCAGCCCCAGCATTTT; cdr3_aa: CASREDRNQPQHF
j_call: TRBJ2-1; d_call: -; v_call: TRBV7-2; clone_size: -; cdr3_nt: TGTGCCAGCAGCTTTAGGGGGAGTGCCTACAATGAGCAGTTCTTC; cdr3_aa: CASSFRGSAYNEQFF
j_call: TRBJ2-7; d_call: TRBD2; v_call: TRBV5-6; clone_size: -; cdr3_nt: TGTGCCAGCAGCTTGGCCGCGGGGGGCGAGCAGTACTTC; cdr3_aa: CASSLAAGGEQYF
j_call: TRBJ2-2; d_call: -; v_call: TRBV28; clone_size: -; cdr3_nt: TGTGCCAGCAGTTTTCATGGGGTCACCGGGGAGCTGTTTTTT; cdr3_aa: CASSFHGVTGELFF
j_call: TRBJ2-7; d_call: TRBD2; v_call: TRBV7-7; clone_size: few; cdr3_nt: TGTGCCAGCAGCGTCGGACTAGCGGCCGTCTACGAGCAGTACTTC; cdr3_aa: CASSVGLAAVYEQYF
j_call: TRBJ2-7; d_call: -; v_call: TRBV28; clone_size: once; cdr3_nt: TGTGCCAGCAGTTTGGCAAGTGAATCCTACGAGCAGTACTTC; cdr3_aa: CASSLASESYEQYF
j_call: TRBJ1-5; d_call: TRBD1; v_call: TRBV5-1; clone_size: once; cdr3_nt: TGCGCCAGCAGCCCGCAGGAAATAACAGGGGGCCGACGTCAGCCCCAGCATTTT; cdr3_aa: CASSPQEITGGRRQPQHF
j_call: TRBJ1-2; d_call: -; v_call: TRBV4-1; clone_size: -; cdr3_nt: TGCGCCAGCAGTCCACTGGGAGGATACTATGGCTACACCTTC; cdr3_aa: CASSPLGGYYGYTF
j_call: TRBJ2-3; d_call: TRBD2; v_call: TRBV5-4; clone_size: once; cdr3_nt: TGTGCCAGCAGCTATCCTAGCGGGGGGGTGGATACGCAGTATTTT; cdr3_aa: CASSYPSGGVDTQYF
j_call: TRBJ2-7; d_call: -; v_call: TRBV5-6; clone_size: -; cdr3_nt: TGTGCCAGCAGCTTGGGCTACGAGCAGTACTTC; cdr3_aa: CASSLGYEQYF
j_call: TRBJ2-1; d_call: TRBD2; v_call: TRBV10-3; clone_size: -; cdr3_nt: TGTGCCACCTCTGTTACTAGCGGTAATGAGCAGTTCTTC; cdr3_aa: CATSVTSGNEQFF
j_call: TRBJ2-5; d_call: -; v_call: TRBV6-1; clone_size: -; cdr3_nt: TGTGCCATCAAAGGAGGGGTTCGGGAGACCCAGTACTTC; cdr3_aa: CAIKGGVRETQYF